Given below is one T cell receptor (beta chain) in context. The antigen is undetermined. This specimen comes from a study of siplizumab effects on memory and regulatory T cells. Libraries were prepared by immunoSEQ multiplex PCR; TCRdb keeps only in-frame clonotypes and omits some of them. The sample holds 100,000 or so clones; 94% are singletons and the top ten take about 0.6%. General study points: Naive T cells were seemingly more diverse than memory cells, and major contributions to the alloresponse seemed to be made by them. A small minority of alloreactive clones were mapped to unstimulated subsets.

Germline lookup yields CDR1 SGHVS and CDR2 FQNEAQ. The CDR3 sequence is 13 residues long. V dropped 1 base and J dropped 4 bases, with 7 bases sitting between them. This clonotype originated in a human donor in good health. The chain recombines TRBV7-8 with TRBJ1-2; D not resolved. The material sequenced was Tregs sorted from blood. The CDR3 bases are TGTGCCAGCAGCTTAGGCCGGGCCTATGGCTACACCTTC. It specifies CASSLGRAYGYTF. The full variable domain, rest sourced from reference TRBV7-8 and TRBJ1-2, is GAGVSQSPRYKVAKRGQDVALRCDPISGHVSLFWYQQALGQGPEFLTYFQNEAQLDKSGLPSDRFFAERPEGSVSTLKIQRTQQEDSAVYLCASSLGRAYGYTFGSGTRLTVV.